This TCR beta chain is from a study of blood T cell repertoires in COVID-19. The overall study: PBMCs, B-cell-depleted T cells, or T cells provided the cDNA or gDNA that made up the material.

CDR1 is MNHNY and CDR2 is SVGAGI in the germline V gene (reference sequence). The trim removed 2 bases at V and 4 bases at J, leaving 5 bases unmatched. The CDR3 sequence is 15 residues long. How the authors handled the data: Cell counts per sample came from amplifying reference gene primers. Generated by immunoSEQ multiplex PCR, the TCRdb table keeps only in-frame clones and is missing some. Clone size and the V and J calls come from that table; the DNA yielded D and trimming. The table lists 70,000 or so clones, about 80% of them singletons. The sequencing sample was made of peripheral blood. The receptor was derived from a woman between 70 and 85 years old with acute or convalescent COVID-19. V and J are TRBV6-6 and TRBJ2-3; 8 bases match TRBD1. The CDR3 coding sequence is TGTGCCAGCAGTTACGGACAGGGCAAAGCAGATACGCAGTATTTT. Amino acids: CASSYGQGKADTQYF.